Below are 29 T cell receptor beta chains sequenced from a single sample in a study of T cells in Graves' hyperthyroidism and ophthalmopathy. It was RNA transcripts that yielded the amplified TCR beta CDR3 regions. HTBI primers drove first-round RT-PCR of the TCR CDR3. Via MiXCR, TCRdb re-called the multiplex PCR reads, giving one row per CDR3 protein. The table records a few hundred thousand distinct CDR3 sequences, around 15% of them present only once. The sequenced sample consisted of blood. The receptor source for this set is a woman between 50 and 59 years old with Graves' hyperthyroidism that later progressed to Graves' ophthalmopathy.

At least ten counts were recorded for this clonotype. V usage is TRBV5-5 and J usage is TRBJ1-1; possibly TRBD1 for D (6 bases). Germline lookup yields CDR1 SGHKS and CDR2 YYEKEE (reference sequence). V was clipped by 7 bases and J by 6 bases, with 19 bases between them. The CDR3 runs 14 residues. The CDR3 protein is CASLDPTGKSEAFF. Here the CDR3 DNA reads TGTGCCAGCCTCGACCCCACAGGGAAGTCTGAAGCTTTCTTT.

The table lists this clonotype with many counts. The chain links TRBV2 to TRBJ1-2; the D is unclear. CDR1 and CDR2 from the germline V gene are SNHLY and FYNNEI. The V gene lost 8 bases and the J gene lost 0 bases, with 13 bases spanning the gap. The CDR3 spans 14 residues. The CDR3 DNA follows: TGTGCCAGCCGGCCCATTGACCCTAACTATGGCTACACCTTC. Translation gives CASRPIDPNYGYTF.

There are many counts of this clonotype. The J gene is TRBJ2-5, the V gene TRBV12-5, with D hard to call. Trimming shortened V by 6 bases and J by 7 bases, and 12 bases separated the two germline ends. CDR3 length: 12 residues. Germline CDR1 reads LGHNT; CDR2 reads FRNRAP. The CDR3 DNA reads TGTGCTAGTGGGCGACCCGACGGGACCCAGTACTTC. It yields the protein CASGRPDGTQYF.

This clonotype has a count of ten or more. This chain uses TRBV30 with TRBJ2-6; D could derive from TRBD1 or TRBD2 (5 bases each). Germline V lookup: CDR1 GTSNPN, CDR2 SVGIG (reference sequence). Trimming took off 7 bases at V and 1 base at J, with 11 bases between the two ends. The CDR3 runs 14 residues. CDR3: CASQWGSGANVLTF. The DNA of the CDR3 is TGTGCCTCCCAGTGGGGGTCTGGGGCCAACGTCCTGACTTTC.

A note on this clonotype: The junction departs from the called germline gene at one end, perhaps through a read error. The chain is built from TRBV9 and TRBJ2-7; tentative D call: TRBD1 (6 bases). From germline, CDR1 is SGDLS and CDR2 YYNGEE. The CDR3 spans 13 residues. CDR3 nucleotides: TGTGCCAGCAGCGTAGGGGACACCAACGAGCAGTACTTT. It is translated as CASSVGDTNEQYF.

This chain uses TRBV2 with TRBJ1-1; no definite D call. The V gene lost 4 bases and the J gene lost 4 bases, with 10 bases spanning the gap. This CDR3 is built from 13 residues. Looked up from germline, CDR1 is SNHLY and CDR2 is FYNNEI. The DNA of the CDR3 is TGTGCCAGCAGTGTTGAAGGGCCCACTGAAGCTTTCTTT. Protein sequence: CASSVEGPTEAFF.

As DNA, the CDR3 is TGTGCCAGCAGTTTAAGGTCCCTCCGACAGATCCACAAGCAGTACTTC. This codes for CASSLRSLRQIHKQYF. This rearrangement joins TRBV28 to TRBJ2-7, with TRBD1 as a possible D gene (5 bases). Germline V gene data show CDR1 as MDHEN and CDR2 as SYDVKM. The CDR3 length is 16 residues. Trimming stripped 2 bases from V and 8 bases from J, with 22 bases between.

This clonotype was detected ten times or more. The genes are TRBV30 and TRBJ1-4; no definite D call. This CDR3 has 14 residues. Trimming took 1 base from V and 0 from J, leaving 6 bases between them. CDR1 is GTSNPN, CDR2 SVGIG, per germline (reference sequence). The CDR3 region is CAWSAVATNEKLFF. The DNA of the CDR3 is TGTGCCTGGAGTGCAGTTGCAACTAATGAAAAACTGTTTTTT.

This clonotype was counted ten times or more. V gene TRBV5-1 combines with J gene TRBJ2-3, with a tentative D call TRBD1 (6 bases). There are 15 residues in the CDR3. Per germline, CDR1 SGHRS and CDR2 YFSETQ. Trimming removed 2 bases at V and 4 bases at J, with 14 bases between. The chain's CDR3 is CASSFTGNRADTQYF. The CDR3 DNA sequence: TGCGCCAGCAGCTTCACAGGGAATCGCGCAGATACGCAGTATTTT.

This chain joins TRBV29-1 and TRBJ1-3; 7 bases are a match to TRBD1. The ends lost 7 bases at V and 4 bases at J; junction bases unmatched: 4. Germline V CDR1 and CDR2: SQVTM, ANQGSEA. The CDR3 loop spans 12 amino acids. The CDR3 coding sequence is TGCAGCGCTAAGGGACAGGGAAACACCATATATTTT. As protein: CSAKGQGNTIYF.

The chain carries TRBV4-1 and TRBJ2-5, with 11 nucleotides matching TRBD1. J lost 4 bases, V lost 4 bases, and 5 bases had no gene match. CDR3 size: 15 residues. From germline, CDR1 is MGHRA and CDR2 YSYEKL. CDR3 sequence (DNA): TGCGCCAGCAGCCCGCCCGGGACAGGGGGAGAGACCCAGTACTTC. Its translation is CASSPPGTGGETQYF.

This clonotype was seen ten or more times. The CDR3 loop reads CSAKRLLAGGFTDTQYF. DNA for the CDR3: TGCAGTGCTAAGCGTCTACTAGCGGGAGGGTTCACAGATACGCAGTATTTT. The J gene is TRBJ2-3, the V gene TRBV20-1; 13 nucleotides line up with TRBD2. CDR3 length equals 17 residues. With 4 bases clipped from V and 2 bases from J, the junction kept 9 bases outside the gene matches. Germline V lookup: CDR1 DFQATT, CDR2 SNEGSKA (reference sequence).

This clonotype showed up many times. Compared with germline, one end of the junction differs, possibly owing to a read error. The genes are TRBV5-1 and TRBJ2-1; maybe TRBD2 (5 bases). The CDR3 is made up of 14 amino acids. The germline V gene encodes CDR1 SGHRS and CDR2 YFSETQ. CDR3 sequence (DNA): TGTGCCAGCAGCTTAGTCGGGACCTACAATGAGCAGTTCTTC. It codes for CASSLVGTYNEQFF.

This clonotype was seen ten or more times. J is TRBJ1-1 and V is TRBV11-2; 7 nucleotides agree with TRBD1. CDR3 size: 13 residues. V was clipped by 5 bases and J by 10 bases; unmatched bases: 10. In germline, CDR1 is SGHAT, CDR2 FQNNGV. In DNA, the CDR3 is TGTGCCAGCAGCCCAGGACAGGTCCCTGGAGCTTTCTTT. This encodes CASSPGQVPGAFF.

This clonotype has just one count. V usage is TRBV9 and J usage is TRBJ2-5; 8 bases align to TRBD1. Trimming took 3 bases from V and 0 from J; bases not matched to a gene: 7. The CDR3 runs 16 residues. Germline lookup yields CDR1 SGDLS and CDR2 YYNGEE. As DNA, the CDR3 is TGTGCCAGCAGCGGGACAGGGAACGTCTACCAAGAGACCCAGTACTTC. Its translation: CASSGTGNVYQETQYF.

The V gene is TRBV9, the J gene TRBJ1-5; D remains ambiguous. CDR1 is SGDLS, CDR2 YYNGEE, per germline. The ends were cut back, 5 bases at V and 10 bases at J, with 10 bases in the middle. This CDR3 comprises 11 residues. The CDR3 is CASRTWCPQHF. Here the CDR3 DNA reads TGTGCCAGCAGGACCTGGTGTCCCCAGCATTTT.

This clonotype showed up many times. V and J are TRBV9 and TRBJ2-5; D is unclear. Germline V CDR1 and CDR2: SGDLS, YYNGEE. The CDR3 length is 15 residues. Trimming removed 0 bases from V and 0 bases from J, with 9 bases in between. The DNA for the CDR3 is TGTGCCAGCAGCGTAGCTGAGGCCTACCAAGAGACCCAGTACTTC. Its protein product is CASSVAEAYQETQYF. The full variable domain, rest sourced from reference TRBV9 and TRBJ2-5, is DSGVTQTPKHLITATGQRVTLRCSPRSGDLSVYWYQQSLDQGLQFLIQYYNGEERAKGNILERFSAQQFPDLHSELNLSSLELGDSALYFCASSVAEAYQETQYFGPGTRLLVL.

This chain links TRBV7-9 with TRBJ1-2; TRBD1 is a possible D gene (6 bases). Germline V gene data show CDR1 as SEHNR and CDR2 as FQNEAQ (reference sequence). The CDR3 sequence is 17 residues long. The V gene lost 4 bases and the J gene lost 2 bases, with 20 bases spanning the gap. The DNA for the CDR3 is TGTGCCAGCAGCTCATTGACAGGCCCTGCTTACAACTATGGCTACACCTTC. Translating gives CASSSLTGPAYNYGYTF.

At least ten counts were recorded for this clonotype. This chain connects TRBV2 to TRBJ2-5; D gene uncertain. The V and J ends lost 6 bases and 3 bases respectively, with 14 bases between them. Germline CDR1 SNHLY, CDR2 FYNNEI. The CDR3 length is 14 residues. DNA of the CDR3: TGTGCCAGCAGGCCAACCGTGTCAGAAGAGACCCAGTACTTC. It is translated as CASRPTVSEETQYF. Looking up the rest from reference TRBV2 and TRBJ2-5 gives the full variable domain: EPEVTQTPSHQVTQMGQEVILRCVPISNHLYFYWYRQILGQKVEFLVSFYNNEISEKSEIFDDQFSVERPDGSNFTLKIRSTKLEDSAMYFCASRPTVSEETQYFGPGTRLLVL.

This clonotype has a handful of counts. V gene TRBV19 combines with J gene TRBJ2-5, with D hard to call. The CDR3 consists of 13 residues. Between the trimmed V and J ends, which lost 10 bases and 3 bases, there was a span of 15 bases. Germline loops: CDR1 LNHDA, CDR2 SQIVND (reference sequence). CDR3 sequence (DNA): TGTGCCACCAAGGCGAAGGAAAAAGAGACCCAGTACTTC. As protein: CATKAKEKETQYF.

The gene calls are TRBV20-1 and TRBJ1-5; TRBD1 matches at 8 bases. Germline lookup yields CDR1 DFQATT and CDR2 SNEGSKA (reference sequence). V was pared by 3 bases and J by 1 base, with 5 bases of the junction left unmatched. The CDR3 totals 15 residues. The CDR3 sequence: CSASTGTGSNQPQHF. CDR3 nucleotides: TGCAGTGCTAGTACCGGGACAGGAAGCAATCAGCCCCAGCATTTT.

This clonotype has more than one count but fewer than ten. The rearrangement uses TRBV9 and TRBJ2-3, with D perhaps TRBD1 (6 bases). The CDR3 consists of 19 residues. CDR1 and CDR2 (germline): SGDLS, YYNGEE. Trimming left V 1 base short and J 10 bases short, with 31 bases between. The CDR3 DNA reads TGTGCCAGCAGCGTATATCGCGACCAGACCGGGACACAGGCAGGTTCGCAGTATTTT. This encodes CASSVYRDQTGTQAGSQYF.

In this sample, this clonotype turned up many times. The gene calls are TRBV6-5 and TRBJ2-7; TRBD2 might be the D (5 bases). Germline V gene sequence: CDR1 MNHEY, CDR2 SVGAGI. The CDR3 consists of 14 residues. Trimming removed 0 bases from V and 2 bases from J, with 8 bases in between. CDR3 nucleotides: TGTGCCAGCAGTTACTCGTCACTAGCCTACGAGCAGTACTTC. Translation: CASSYSSLAYEQYF.

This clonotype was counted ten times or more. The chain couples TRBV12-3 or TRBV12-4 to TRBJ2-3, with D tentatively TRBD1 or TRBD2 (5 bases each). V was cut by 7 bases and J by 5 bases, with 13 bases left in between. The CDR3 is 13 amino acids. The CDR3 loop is CASTRQRGDTQYF. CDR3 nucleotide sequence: TGTGCCAGCACCCGCCAGAGGGGAGATACGCAGTATTTT.

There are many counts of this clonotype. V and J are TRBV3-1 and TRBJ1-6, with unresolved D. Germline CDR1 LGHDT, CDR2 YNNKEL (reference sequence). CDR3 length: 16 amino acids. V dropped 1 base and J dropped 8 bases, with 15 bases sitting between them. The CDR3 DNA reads TGTGCCAGCAGCCAAGGCGGGCCATTTATGGATTCACCCCTCCACTTT. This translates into CASSQGGPFMDSPLHF.

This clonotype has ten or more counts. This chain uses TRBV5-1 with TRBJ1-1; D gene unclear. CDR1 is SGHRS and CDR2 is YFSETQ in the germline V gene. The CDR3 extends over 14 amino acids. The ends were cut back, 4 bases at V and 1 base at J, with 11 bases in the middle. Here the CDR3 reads CASSPEQWNTEAFF. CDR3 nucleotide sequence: TGCGCCAGCAGCCCGGAACAGTGGAACACTGAAGCTTTCTTT.

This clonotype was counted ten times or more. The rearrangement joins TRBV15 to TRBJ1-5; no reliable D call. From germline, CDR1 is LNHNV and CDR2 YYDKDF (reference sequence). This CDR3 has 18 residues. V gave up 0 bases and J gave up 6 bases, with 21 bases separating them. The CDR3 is CATSRDQLRTDPGQPQHF. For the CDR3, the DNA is TGTGCCACCAGCAGAGATCAATTAAGAACGGATCCTGGTCAGCCCCAGCATTTT.

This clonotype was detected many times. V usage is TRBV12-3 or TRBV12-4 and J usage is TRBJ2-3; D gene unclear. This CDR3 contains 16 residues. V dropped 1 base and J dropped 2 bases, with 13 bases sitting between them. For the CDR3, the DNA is TGTGCCAGCAGTTTAGGTGATGACGGGCACACAGATACGCAGTATTTT. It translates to CASSLGDDGHTDTQYF.

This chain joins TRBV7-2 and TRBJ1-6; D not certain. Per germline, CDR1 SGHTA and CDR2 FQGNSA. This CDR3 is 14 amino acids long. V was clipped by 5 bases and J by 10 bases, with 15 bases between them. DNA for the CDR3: TGTGCCAGCAGCCTAGACCATAGGCGCTCACCCCTCCACTTT. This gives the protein CASSLDHRRSPLHF.